This TCR beta chain was found in a study of T cells in Graves' hyperthyroidism and ophthalmopathy. RNA transcripts gave rise to amplified TCR beta CDR3 regions. In the first-round RT-PCR of the TCR CDR3, the HTBI primer set was used. Each CDR3 protein is one row after TCRdb ran MiXCR on the multiplex PCR reads. The table includes around 570,000 distinct CDR3 sequences, less than 20% detected once. This clonotype was counted many times. Sequenced: blood. The sequence derives from a man in his forties with Graves' ophthalmopathy.

The CDR3 DNA reads as TGTGCCAGCAGCTTTTCCCAGGGGTACAATGAGCAGTTCTTC. Its translation: CASSFSQGYNEQFF. The chain links TRBV11-2 to TRBJ2-1, with D possibly TRBD1 on 6 matching bases. Looked up from germline, CDR1 is SGHAT and CDR2 is FQNNGV. This CDR3 has 14 amino acids. Between the trimmed V and J ends, which lost 3 bases and 4 bases, there was a span of 10 bases.